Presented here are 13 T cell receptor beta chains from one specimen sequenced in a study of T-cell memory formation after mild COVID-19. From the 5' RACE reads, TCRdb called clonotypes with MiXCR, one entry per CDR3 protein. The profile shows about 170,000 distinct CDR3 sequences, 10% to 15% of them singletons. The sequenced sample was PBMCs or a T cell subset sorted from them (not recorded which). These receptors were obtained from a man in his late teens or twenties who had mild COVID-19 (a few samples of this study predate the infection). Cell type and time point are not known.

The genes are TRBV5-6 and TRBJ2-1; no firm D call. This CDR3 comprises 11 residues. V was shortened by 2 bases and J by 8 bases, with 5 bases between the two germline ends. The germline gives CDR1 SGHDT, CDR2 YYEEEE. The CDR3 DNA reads TGTGCCAGCAGCTTTGAGGATGAGCAGTTCTTC. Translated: CASSFEDEQFF. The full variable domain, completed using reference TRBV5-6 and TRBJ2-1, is DAGVTQSPTHLIKTRGQQVTLRCSPKSGHDTVSWYQQALGQGPQFIFQYYEEEERQRGNFPDRFSGHQFPNYSSELNVNALLLGDSALYLCASSFEDEQFFGPGTRLTVL.

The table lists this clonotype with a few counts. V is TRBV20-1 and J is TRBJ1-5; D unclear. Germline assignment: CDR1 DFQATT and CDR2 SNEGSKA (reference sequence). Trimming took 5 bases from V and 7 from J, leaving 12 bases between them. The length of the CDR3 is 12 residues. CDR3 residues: CSAYAAPQPQHF. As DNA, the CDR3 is TGCAGTGCTTACGCTGCCCCCCAGCCCCAGCATTTT.

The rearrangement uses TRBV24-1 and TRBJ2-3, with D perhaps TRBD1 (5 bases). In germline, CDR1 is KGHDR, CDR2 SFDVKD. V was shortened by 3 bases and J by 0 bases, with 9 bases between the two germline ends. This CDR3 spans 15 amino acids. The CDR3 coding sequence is TGTGCCACCAGTGATACAGGAACTAGCACAGATACGCAGTATTTT. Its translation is CATSDTGTSTDTQYF.

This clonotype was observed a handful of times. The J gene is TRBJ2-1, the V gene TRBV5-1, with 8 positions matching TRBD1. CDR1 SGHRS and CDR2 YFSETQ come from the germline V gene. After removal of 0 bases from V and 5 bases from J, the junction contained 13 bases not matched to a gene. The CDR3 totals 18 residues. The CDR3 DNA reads TGCGCCAGCAGCTTGGCCACGGGGCCGGGACAGGCGAACAATGAGCAGTTCTTC. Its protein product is CASSLATGPGQANNEQFF. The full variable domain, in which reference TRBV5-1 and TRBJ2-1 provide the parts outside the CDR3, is KAGVTQTPRYLIKTRGQQVTLSCSPISGHRSVSWYQQTPGQGLQFLFEYFSETQRNKGNFPGRFSGRQFSNSRSEMNVSTLELGDSALYLCASSLATGPGQANNEQFFGPGTRLTVL.

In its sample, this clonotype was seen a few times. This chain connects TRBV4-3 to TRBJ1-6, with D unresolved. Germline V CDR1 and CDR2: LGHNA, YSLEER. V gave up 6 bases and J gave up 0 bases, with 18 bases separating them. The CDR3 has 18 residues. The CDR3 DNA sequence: TGCGCCAGCAGTCCGACACCGACCCCGAGCTCCTATAATTCACCCCTCCACTTT. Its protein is CASSPTPTPSSYNSPLHF.

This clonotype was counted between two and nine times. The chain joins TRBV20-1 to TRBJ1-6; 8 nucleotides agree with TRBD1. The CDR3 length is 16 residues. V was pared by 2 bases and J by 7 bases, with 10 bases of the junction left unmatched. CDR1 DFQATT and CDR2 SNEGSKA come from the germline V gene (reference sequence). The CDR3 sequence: CSARQSGGLLNSPLHF. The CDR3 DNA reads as TGCAGTGCTAGACAGTCAGGGGGCCTTTTAAATTCACCCCTCCACTTT.

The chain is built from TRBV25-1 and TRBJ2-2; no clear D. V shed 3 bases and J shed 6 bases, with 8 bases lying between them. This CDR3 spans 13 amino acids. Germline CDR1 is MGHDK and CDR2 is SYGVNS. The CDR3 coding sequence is TGTGCCAGCAGTGACAGCAGCGCCGGGGAGCTGTTTTTT. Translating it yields CASSDSSAGELFF.

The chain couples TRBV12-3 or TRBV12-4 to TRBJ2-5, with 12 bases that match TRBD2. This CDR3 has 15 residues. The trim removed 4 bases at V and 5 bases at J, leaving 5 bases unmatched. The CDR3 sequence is CASSSGLAGTETQYF. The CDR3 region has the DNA TGTGCCAGCAGTTCCGGACTAGCGGGGACGGAGACCCAGTACTTC.

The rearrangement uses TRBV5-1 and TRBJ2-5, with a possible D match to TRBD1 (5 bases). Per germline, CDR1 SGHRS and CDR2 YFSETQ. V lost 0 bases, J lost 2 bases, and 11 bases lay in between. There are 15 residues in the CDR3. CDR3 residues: CASSLEARTQETQYF. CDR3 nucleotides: TGCGCCAGCAGCTTGGAGGCTAGGACACAAGAGACCCAGTACTTC.

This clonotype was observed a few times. The CDR3 DNA is TGTGCCAGTAGTCCCTGGACAGGGGGAAGGTCACCCCTCCACTTT. It is translated as CASSPWTGGRSPLHF. The chain combines TRBV19 with TRBJ1-6; 10 bases are a match to TRBD1. J gave up 10 bases and V 5 bases, and 8 bases lay outside the gene matches. There are 15 residues in the CDR3. Germline V gene lookup returns CDR1 LNHDA and CDR2 SQIVND (reference sequence).

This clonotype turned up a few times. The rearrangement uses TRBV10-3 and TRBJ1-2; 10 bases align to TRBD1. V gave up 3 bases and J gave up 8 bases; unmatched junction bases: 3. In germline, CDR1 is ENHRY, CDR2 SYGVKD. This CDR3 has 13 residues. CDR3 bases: TGTGCCATCAGTGATGGACAGGGGGGCGGCTACACCTTC. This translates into CAISDGQGGGYTF.

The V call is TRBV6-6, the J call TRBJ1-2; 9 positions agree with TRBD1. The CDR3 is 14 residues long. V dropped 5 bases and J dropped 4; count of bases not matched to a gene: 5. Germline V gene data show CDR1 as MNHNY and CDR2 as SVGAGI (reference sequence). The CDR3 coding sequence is TGTGCCAGCAGTCCACAGGGGGCCGGCTATGGCTACACCTTC. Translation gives CASSPQGAGYGYTF.

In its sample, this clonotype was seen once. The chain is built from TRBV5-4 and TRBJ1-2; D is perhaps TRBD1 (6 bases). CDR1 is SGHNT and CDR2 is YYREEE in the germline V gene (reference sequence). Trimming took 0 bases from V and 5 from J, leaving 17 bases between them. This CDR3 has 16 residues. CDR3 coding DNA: TGTGCCAGCAGCTTGGCCCAGGCCAGGGACACTTATGGCTACACCTTC. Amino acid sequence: CASSLAQARDTYGYTF.